This T cell receptor (beta chain) derives from a study of cytomegalovirus exposure and HLA in healthy donors. With 2 bases removed from V and 6 bases from J, the gap between germline ends came to 11 bases. The CDR3 covers 13 residues. CDR1 and CDR2 from the germline V gene are SGHNT and YYREEE (reference sequence). Sequenced by immunoSEQ multiplex PCR; TCRdb stores in-frame clones only, minus some. Altogether some 41,000 clones are present, roughly 93% being singletons, with the ten largest covering 2.1%. The TCR comes from a woman between 18 and 30 years old in good health and CMV-seronegative. Sequencing was performed on PBMCs. V usage is TRBV5-4 and J usage is TRBJ2-5; tentatively, D is TRBD2 (5 bases). CDR3 coding DNA: TGTGCCAGCAGCTTCGAGGGAGCAAAGACCCAGTACTTC. Protein: CASSFEGAKTQYF.